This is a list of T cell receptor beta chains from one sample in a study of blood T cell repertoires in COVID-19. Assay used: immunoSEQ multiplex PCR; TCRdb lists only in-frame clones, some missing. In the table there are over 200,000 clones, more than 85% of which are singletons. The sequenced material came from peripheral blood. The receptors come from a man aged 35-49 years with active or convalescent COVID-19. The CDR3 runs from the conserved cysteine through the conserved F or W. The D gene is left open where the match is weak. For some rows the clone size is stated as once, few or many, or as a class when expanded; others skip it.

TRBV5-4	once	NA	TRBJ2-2	CASSLDFGGELFF	TGTGCCAGCAGCTTGGACTTTGGCGGGGAGCTGTTTTTT
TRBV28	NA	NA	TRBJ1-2	CASSLRNYGYTF	TGTGCCAGCAGTCTCCGTAACTATGGCTACACCTTC
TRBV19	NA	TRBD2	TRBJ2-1	CASSIKFLAGGVSSYNEQFF	TGTGCCAGTAGTATTAAGTTTTTGGCGGGAGGAGTCTCTTCCTACAATGAGCAGTTCTTC
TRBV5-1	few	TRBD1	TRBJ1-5	CASSLGDSDFQPQHF	TGCGCCAGCAGCTTAGGGGACAGTGACTTTCAGCCCCAGCATTTT
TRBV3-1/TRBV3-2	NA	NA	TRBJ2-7	CATQSQGNYEQYF	TGTGCCACCCAAAGCCAGGGGAACTACGAGCAGTACTTC
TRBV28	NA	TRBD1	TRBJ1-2	CASKTTGGNYGYTF	TGTGCCAGCAAGACGACAGGGGGAAACTATGGCTACACCTTC
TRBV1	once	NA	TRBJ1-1	CTSSQVSRKGGTVTEAFF	TGCACCAGCAGCCAAGTTTCTCGGAAAGGGGGAACGGTCACTGAAGCTTTCTTT
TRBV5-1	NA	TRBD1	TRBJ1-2	CASSLAEDRGKGYTF	TGCGCCAGCAGCTTGGCTGAAGACAGGGGGAAGGGCTACACCTTC
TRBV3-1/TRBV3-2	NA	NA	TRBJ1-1	CASSQAKEFSEAFF	TGTGCCAGCAGCCAAGCAAAAGAGTTCTCTGAAGCTTTCTTT
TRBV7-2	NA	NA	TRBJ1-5	CASSKTGTMQQPQHF	TGTGCCAGCAGCAAAACCGGGACTATGCAACAGCCCCAGCATTTT
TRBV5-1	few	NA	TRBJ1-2	CASSLTPSTAGGYTF	TGCGCCAGCAGCTTGACGCCCTCTACAGCGGGTGGCTACACCTTC
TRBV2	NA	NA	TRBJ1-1	CASSDVAVGTEAFF	TGTGCCAGCAGTGACGTGGCGGTAGGCACTGAAGCTTTCTTT
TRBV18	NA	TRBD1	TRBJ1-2	CASSTGTGGRYGYTF	TGTGCCAGCTCAACCGGGACAGGGGGGCGGTATGGCTACACCTTC
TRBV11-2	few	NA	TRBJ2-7	CASSAQRGTYEQYF	TGTGCCAGCAGCGCCCAGAGGGGGACCTACGAGCAGTACTTC
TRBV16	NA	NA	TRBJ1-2	CASSQFPGNGYTF	TGTGCCAGCAGCCAATTTCCAGGGAATGGCTACACCTTC
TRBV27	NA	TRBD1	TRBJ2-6	CASRPDRVTGANVLTF	TGTGCCAGCCGCCCGGACAGGGTGACTGGGGCCAACGTCCTGACTTTC
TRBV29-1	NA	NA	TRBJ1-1	CSVVDSAEAFF	TGCAGCGTTGTTGACAGCGCTGAAGCTTTCTTT
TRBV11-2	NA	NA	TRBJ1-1	CASSLFHGIRGTEAFF	TGTGCCAGCAGCTTATTCCACGGTATCAGAGGGACTGAAGCTTTCTTT
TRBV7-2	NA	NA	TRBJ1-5	CASSLGVSNQPQHF	TGTGCCAGCAGCTTAGGAGTGAGCAATCAGCCCCAGCATTTT
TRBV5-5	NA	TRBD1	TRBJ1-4	CASSLEMDRGRPWDEKLFF	TGTGCCAGCAGCTTGGAGATGGACAGGGGGCGACCTTGGGATGAAAAACTGTTTTTT
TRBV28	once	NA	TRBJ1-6	CASSLLEGRESPLHF	TGTGCCAGCAGTTTATTAGAGGGTAGAGAATCACCCCTCCACTTT
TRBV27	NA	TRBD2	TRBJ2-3	CASSLFFSVAGKGTDTQYF	TGTGCCAGCAGTTTATTCTTTTCGGTAGCGGGGAAAGGCACAGATACGCAGTATTTT
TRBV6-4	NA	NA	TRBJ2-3	CASSDGGLRTDTQYF	TGTGCCAGCAGTGACGGGGGACTCAGGACAGATACGCAGTATTTT
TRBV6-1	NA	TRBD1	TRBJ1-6	CASSEADRGFGSPLHF	TGTGCCAGCAGTGAAGCCGACAGGGGGTTTGGTTCACCCCTCCACTTT
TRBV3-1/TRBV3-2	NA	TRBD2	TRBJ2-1	CASSQDLTRGGREQFF	TGTGCCAGCAGCCAAGACCTCACGCGGGGGGGACGAGAGCAGTTCTTC
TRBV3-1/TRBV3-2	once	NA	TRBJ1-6	CASSQGGGYNSPLHF	TGTGCCAGCAGCCAAGGAGGGGGTTATAATTCACCCCTCCACTTT
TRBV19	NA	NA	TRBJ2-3	CASSIGRGTRSTDTQYF	TGTGCCAGTAGTATAGGGCGGGGCACCAGAAGCACAGATACGCAGTATTTT
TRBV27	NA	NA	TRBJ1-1	CARREGVSSAFF	TGTGCCAGAAGAGAGGGGGTAAGTTCGGCTTTCTTT
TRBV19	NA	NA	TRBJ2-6	CASSIIGQSSGANVLTF	TGTGCCAGTAGTATAATCGGACAATCCTCTGGGGCCAACGTCCTGACTTTC
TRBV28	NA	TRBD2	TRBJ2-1	CASVSGGEYNEQFF	TGTGCCAGCGTTAGCGGGGGGGAGTACAATGAGCAGTTCTTC
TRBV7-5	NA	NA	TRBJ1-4	CVRSPRQDPNEKLFF	TGTGTCAGAAGCCCCCGACAGGATCCTAATGAAAAACTGTTTTTT
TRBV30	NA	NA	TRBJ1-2	CAWSQLSKGYGYTF	TGTGCCTGGAGTCAACTTTCAAAGGGGTATGGCTACACCTTC
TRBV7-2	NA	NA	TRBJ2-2	CASSFPGLRTGELFF	TGTGCCAGCAGCTTCCCGGGACTGCGCACCGGGGAGCTGTTTTTT
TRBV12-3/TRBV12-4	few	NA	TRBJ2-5	CASIRGKETQYF	TGTGCCAGCATCCGGGGGAAAGAGACCCAGTACTTC
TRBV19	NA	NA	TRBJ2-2	CASRITNRAHTGELFF	TGTGCCAGTAGAATAACTAACAGGGCTCACACCGGGGAGCTGTTTTTT
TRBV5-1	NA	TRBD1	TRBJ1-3	CASSFGQVDGNTIYF	TGCGCCAGCAGCTTCGGACAGGTTGACGGAAACACCATATATTTT
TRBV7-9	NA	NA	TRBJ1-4	CASSLGQGREKLFF	TGTGCCAGCAGCTTAGGGCAGGGAAGGGAAAAACTGTTTTTT
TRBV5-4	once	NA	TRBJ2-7	CASSAPDSPSYEQYF	TGTGCCAGCAGCGCACCGGACAGCCCGTCCTACGAGCAGTACTTC
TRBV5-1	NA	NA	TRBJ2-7	CASSSLLGSLSYEQYF	TGCGCCAGCAGCTCCCTCCTGGGCAGTTTGTCCTACGAGCAGTACTTC
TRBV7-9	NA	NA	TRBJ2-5	CASSPLGLETQYF	TGTGCCAGCAGCCCCCTAGGTTTGGAGACCCAGTACTTC
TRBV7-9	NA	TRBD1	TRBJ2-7	CASSSRWTGEDEQYF	TGTGCCAGCAGCTCGAGGTGGACAGGGGAAGACGAGCAGTACTTC
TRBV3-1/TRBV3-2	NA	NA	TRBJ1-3	CASSQGRALSGNTIYF	TGTGCCAGCAGCCAAGGCAGGGCCCTCTCTGGAAACACCATATATTTT
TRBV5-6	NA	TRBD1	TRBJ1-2	CASCRDRGYGYTF	TGTGCCAGCTGCCGGGACAGGGGTTATGGCTACACCTTC
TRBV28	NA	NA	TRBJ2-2	CASSLRSRAGELFF	TGTGCCAGCAGTTTGCGATCCAGGGCCGGGGAGCTGTTTTTT
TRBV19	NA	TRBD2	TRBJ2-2	CASTLRTSGRVNTGELFF	TGTGCCAGTACCCTACGGACTAGCGGGAGGGTGAACACCGGGGAGCTGTTTTTT